This TCR beta chain is from a study of cytomegalovirus exposure and HLA in healthy donors. Study-level results: Association of approximately 18,000 TCR beta sequences with HLA alleles was found at 0.05 false discovery rate in a later analysis. Later work found that TCR association rates differed between HLA loci; DRB1 had the most and HLA-C the fewest. A missense DCLRE1C variant was associated with V- and J-gene trimming of TCR beta chains in a later analysis, and an independent cohort replicated the association.

CDR3 length: 13 residues. From germline, CDR1 is MNHEY and CDR2 SMNVEV (reference sequence). V was shortened by 6 bases and J by 6 bases, with 14 bases between the two germline ends. It was with 60 Vbeta and 13 Jbeta primers that the PCR ran. Sequenced by immunoSEQ multiplex PCR; TCRdb stores in-frame clones only, minus some. There are about 55,000 clones in the sample; approximately 71% occur only once, and less than 45% lies in the top ten. About this clone: No antigen is known for it.

The sequence derives from a man aged 35 to 55 in good health and CMV-seropositive. Sequenced: PBMCs. The chain is built from TRBV27 and TRBJ1-2; D is uncertain. CDR3 protein: CASSRGVADGYTF. CDR3 coding DNA: TGTGCCAGCAGCCGAGGTGTTGCCGATGGCTACACCTTC.